The 24 T cell receptor beta chains below all came from one sample that was sequenced in a study of blood T cells in healthy people across ages. With a J-beta primer mix and a sample-barcoded 5' primer, a second PCR ran roughly 7 to 11 cycles. TCRdb reprocessed the 5' RACE reads with MiXCR, giving one entry per CDR3 protein. The sample shows almost 800,000 distinct CDR3 sequences, roughly 64% of them seen only once. The sequencing input was blood. The receptors were gathered from a man aged 30-40 years in good health.

The chain joins TRBV6-2 or TRBV6-3 to TRBJ1-5; no reliable D call. The CDR3 is 12 residues long. The germline gives CDR1 MNHEY, CDR2 SVGEGT. V shed 6 bases and J shed 6 bases, with 9 bases lying between them. The DNA for the CDR3 is TGTGCCAGCAGCTCCCGGGGTCAGCCCCAGCATTTT. Encoded protein: CASSSRGQPQHF.

This clonotype has a single count. V usage is TRBV27 and J usage is TRBJ2-5, with a weak D call TRBD2 (6 bases). TRBJ2-1 explains the end of the DNA better; the J call may be wrong. This CDR3 spans 14 amino acids. Germline values: CDR1 MNHEY, CDR2 SMNVEV (reference sequence). The CDR3: CASSVAGWGETQFF. As DNA, the CDR3 is TGTGCCAGCAGTGTCGCGGGATGGGGCGAGACCCAGTTCTTC.

The chain carries TRBV24-1 and TRBJ1-2; 9 nucleotides agree with TRBD1. V was pared by 3 bases and J by 6 bases, with 4 bases of the junction left unmatched. The CDR3 spans 14 residues. Germline values: CDR1 KGHDR, CDR2 SFDVKD. This CDR3 reads CATSDGGQGHGYTF. In DNA, the CDR3 is TGTGCCACCAGTGATGGGGGACAGGGACATGGCTACACCTTC.

The rearrangement links TRBV12-3 or TRBV12-4 to TRBJ1-2; the D is unclear. The V and J ends lost 2 bases and 2 bases respectively, with 9 bases between them. The CDR3 length is 14 residues. The CDR3 reads CASSLTTINYGYTF. CDR3 coding DNA: TGTGCCAGCAGTTTAACCACCATAAACTATGGCTACACCTTC.

The chain joins TRBV7-7 to TRBJ2-1, with 7 positions matching TRBD2. Germline assignment: CDR1 SSHAT and CDR2 FNYEAQ (reference sequence). V trimming: 2 bases; J trimming: 4 bases; junction bases outside the gene matches: 5. The CDR3 consists of 15 residues. CDR3 DNA: TGTGCCAGCAGCTTAACCCTAGCGGCATACAATGAGCAGTTCTTC. Protein sequence: CASSLTLAAYNEQFF.

This rearrangement joins TRBV29-1 to TRBJ1-6; no clear D gene. This CDR3 spans 13 amino acids. Germline loops: CDR1 SQVTM, CDR2 ANQGSEA. Trimming shortened V by 5 bases and J by 10 bases, and 15 bases separated the two germline ends. As DNA, the CDR3 is TGCAGCGTTAAAGGGCAGGCAGACTCACCCCTCCACTTT. Translated: CSVKGQADSPLHF.

This clonotype was seen once. The V and J genes are TRBV5-6 and TRBJ2-1; TRBD2 agrees at 7 bases. The CDR3 totals 17 residues. Germline trimming cut 4 bases from V and 2 bases from J; bases unmatched to any gene: 12. In germline, CDR1 is SGHDT, CDR2 YYEEEE. This CDR3 is CASSLGLGTPAYNEQFF. CDR3 nucleotide sequence: TGTGCCAGCAGCCTCGGACTAGGCACTCCTGCCTACAATGAGCAGTTCTTC.

The chain links TRBV7-2 to TRBJ2-3; 8 nucleotides line up with TRBD2. This CDR3 comprises 16 residues. CDR1 and CDR2 from the germline V gene are SGHTA and FQGNSA. Trimming took 1 base from V and 5 from J; bases not matched to a gene: 8. CDR3: CASSLVSGNAGDTQYF. The CDR3 nucleotides read TGTGCCAGCAGCTTAGTTAGCGGGAATGCAGGAGATACGCAGTATTTT.

The chain couples TRBV10-3 to TRBJ2-6; 7 positions match TRBD2. Germline loops: CDR1 ENHRY, CDR2 SYGVKD. The V segment lost 6 bases and the J segment 0 bases; nucleotides outside the gene matches: 20. The CDR3 has 21 amino acids. The CDR3 sequence: CAIRRGSEGVGSHSGANVLTF. The CDR3 DNA follows: TGTGCCATCAGGCGGGGGAGTGAGGGAGTGGGCTCCCACTCTGGGGCCAACGTCCTGACTTTC.

V is TRBV20-1 and J is TRBJ2-5; D not certain. Trimming cost V 0 bases and J 5 bases, with 7 bases left between them. Germline values: CDR1 DFQATT, CDR2 SNEGSKA (reference sequence). This CDR3 is 12 amino acids long. The CDR3 here is CSAREEVETQYF. The DNA for the CDR3 is TGCAGTGCTAGAGAAGAGGTGGAGACCCAGTACTTC.

The J gene is TRBJ1-6, the V gene TRBV7-9; 8 bases align to TRBD1. The V segment lost 7 bases and the J segment 0 bases; nucleotides outside the gene matches: 5. This CDR3 contains 16 residues. Germline V gene sequence: CDR1 SEHNR, CDR2 FQNEAQ (reference sequence). CDR3 amino acids: CASNRGVNSYNSPLHF. CDR3 nucleotide sequence: TGTGCCAGCAACAGGGGGGTCAACTCCTATAATTCACCCCTCCACTTT.

The chain uses TRBV29-1 and TRBJ1-2, with D unclear. CDR3 length: 12 residues. Looked up from germline, CDR1 is SQVTM and CDR2 is ANQGSEA. The V end was cut by 7 bases, the J end by 1 base, with 10 bases between. The CDR3, as DNA: TGCAGCGGAGAAACTTATAACTATGGCTACACCTTC. Translating gives CSGETYNYGYTF.

In its sample, this clonotype was seen a few times. V is TRBV13 and J is TRBJ1-6; no clear D gene. In germline, CDR1 is PRHDT, CDR2 FYEKMQ (reference sequence). Trimming took 2 bases from V and 6 from J, leaving 11 bases between them. CDR3 length equals 15 residues. The CDR3 DNA reads as TGTGCCAGCAGCTTAAAGGATGGAAGTAATTCACCCCTCCACTTT. Translated, it gives CASSLKDGSNSPLHF.

The chain links TRBV7-2 to TRBJ2-3; weak D call: TRBD2 (5 bases). Germline-derived CDR1 and CDR2 are SGHTA and FQGNSA. The CDR3 contains 17 residues. The V gene lost 5 bases and the J gene lost 2 bases, with 20 bases spanning the gap. The CDR3 reads CASSPEVGRVNTDTQYF. CDR3 sequence (DNA): TGTGCCAGCAGCCCAGAGGTCGGGCGGGTGAACACAGATACGCAGTATTTT. The full variable domain, rest sourced from reference TRBV7-2 and TRBJ2-3, is GAGVSQSPSNKVTEKGKDVELRCDPISGHTALYWYRQSLGQGLEFLIYFQGNSAPDKSGLPSDRFSAERTGGSVSTLTIQRTQQEDSAVYLCASSPEVGRVNTDTQYFGPGTRLTVL.

This clonotype was seen ten or more times. The chain has TRBV29-1 and TRBJ2-5; a weak D match, TRBD1 (6 bases). CDR3 length: 13 amino acids. Germline CDR1 and CDR2: SQVTM and ANQGSEA. Trimming removed 1 base from V and 6 bases from J, with 12 bases in between. The CDR3 sequence: CSVEGGGTKTQYF. In nucleotides, the CDR3 is TGCAGCGTTGAAGGGGGTGGGACAAAGACCCAGTACTTC.

This clonotype was seen once. The chain carries TRBV12-3 or TRBV12-4 and TRBJ1-2; the D gene is possibly TRBD1 (5 bases). CDR3 length equals 13 residues. V gave up 6 bases and J gave up 3 bases, with 11 bases separating them. The CDR3 nucleotides are TGTGCCAGCAGATCTGGACACGACTATGGCTACACCTTC. Encoded protein: CASRSGHDYGYTF.

This clonotype has just a few counts. The chain combines TRBV7-2 with TRBJ2-7; 9 bases agree with TRBD2. Trimming cost V 5 bases and J 5 bases; bases outside gene matches: 4. The CDR3 spans 13 residues. CDR1 and CDR2 (germline): SGHTA, FQGNSA. The CDR3 loop is CASSVSGRNEQYF. In DNA form, the CDR3 reads TGTGCCAGCAGCGTTAGCGGGAGAAACGAGCAGTACTTC.

The CDR3 nucleotides are TGTGCCAGCAGCTTTGGGTTTGGGAATGAGCAGTTCTTC. It encodes CASSFGFGNEQFF. The V call is TRBV5-6, the J call TRBJ2-1; D is unresolved. The germline V gene encodes CDR1 SGHDT and CDR2 YYEEEE. V was trimmed by 2 bases and J by 7 bases, leaving 10 bases between them. This CDR3 comprises 13 residues.

CDR3 residues: CASTTGSYPYNEQFF. The CDR3 DNA is TGTGCCAGCACCACAGGGTCCTACCCCTACAATGAGCAGTTCTTC. V is TRBV6-5 and J is TRBJ2-1, with D perhaps matching TRBD1 (6 bases). The CDR3 sequence is 15 residues long. V lost 7 bases and J lost 2, with 15 bases in between. Germline V gives CDR1 MNHEY, CDR2 SVGAGI.

The chain links TRBV15 to TRBJ2-7; D assignment may be TRBD1 or TRBD2 (5 bases each). This CDR3 region has 13 residues. From germline, CDR1 is LNHNV and CDR2 YYDKDF (reference sequence). The V and J ends lost 3 bases and 7 bases respectively, with 13 bases between them. The CDR3 nucleotides are TGTGCCACCAGCAGGTTTAGGGACGGTGAGCAGTACTTC. Translated, it gives CATSRFRDGEQYF.

This clonotype came up many times. This chain links TRBV7-2 with TRBJ2-7, with D possibly called TRBD1 or TRBD2 (5 bases each). The CDR3 sequence is 12 residues long. Trimming cost V 1 base and J 6 bases, with 7 bases left between them. Germline CDR1 is SGHTA and CDR2 is FQGNSA. Written as DNA, the CDR3 is TGTGCCAGCAGCTTAGTCGGGGCCGAGCAGTACTTC. It encodes CASSLVGAEQYF.

The genes are TRBV29-1 and TRBJ2-1; 10 bases align to TRBD2. The junction had 4 bases not matched to a gene; V was cut back by 4 bases and J by 4 bases. The length of the CDR3 is 14 residues. Germline CDR1 and CDR2: SQVTM and ANQGSEA. The DNA for the CDR3 is TGCAGCGTTGGGACTAGCGGATGGTACAATGAGCAGTTCTTC. Translating gives CSVGTSGWYNEQFF.

V and J are TRBV6-1 and TRBJ1-1, with unresolved D. Trimming removed 5 bases from V and 7 bases from J, with 20 bases in between. Germline V CDR1 and CDR2: MNHNS, SASEGT. CDR3 length: 15 amino acids. The CDR3 coding sequence is TGTGCCAGCAGTCCTCGGACGGCGGGCGGAGATGAAGCTTTCTTT. As protein: CASSPRTAGGDEAFF.

The gene calls are TRBV6-4 and TRBJ1-1, with no clear D. CDR1 is MRHNA and CDR2 is SNTAGT in the germline V gene. V lost 8 bases to trimming and J lost 4 bases, with 11 bases between them. This CDR3 has 12 amino acids. The CDR3 DNA sequence: TGTGCCAGCGGAGACTCAGGCACTGAAGCTTTCTTT. Encoded protein: CASGDSGTEAFF.